The entry that follows covers one T cell receptor (beta chain) sequence. Its antigen is as yet unknown. The primer mix had 60 Vbeta and 13 Jbeta primers. Sequencing used immunoSEQ multiplex PCR; TCRdb keeps in-frame clones, though not all of them. The sample has a few hundred thousand clones, approximately 70% seen once. Germline-derived CDR1 and CDR2 are MNHEY and SMNVEV (reference sequence). CDR3 length: 16 residues. Trimming stripped 6 bases from V and 2 bases from J, with 17 bases between. The data are from a study of cytomegalovirus exposure and HLA in healthy donors. Study conclusions and caveats: The authors later linked a missense DCLRE1C variant to TCR beta V- and J-gene trimming. In an earlier analysis, about 87% or about 30%: the productive usage of most TCR beta V segments. Rarity marked most TCR sequences, yet some public TCRs occurred in many donors.

Source material: PBMCs. V usage is TRBV27 and J usage is TRBJ2-1; D is perhaps TRBD1 (6 bases). This receptor was identified in a woman in her twenties or thirties in good health and CMV-seronegative. CDR3 region: CASSLDSLGAYNEQFF. The DNA for the CDR3 is TGTGCCAGCAGCCTGGACAGCCTTGGCGCCTACAATGAGCAGTTCTTC.